The TCR beta chain described here comes from a study of tumour-infiltrating T cells in Burkitt lymphoma. Study overall: Overall and progression-free survival were predicted by productive clonality.

V was pared by 2 bases and J by 4 bases, with 12 bases between. Germline CDR1 and CDR2: SNHLY and FYNNEI. The CDR3 is made up of 14 amino acids. Generated by immunoSEQ multiplex PCR, the TCRdb table keeps only in-frame clones and is missing some. The sample has tens of thousands of clones, less than 35% seen once; the top ten hold 2.9%. This clone was detected only a few times. The sequencing input was tumor tissue. This chain joins TRBV2 and TRBJ2-7; a weak D match, TRBD1 (5 bases). This TCR derives from a human donor with Burkitt lymphoma. The CDR3 region has the DNA TGTGCCAGCAGTGAACAGGGCCGGGCGTACGAGCAGTACTTC. Residues: CASSEQGRAYEQYF.